These 3 T cell receptor beta chains originate from one sample sequenced in a study of monozygotic twins with inflammatory bowel disease. For each CDR3 protein, TCRdb gives one entry from its re-call of the 5' RACE reads, without DNA. This table holds 300,000 to 350,000 distinct CDR3 sequences. Sequences were obtained from blood. The source of these receptors is a human donor with ulcerative colitis or Crohn's disease, or a healthy co-twin of an affected twin (not recorded which).

The chain combines TRBV12-3 or TRBV12-4 with TRBJ2-1; there is no DNA to check the TCRdb D call of TRBD1. The CDR3 length is 15 residues. CDR3 sequence: CASRRTGPLKDEQFF.

V is TRBV28 and J is TRBJ2-2; the D call of TRBD1 rests on TCRdb alone, since no DNA is present to check it. The CDR3 contains 16 residues. Germline CDR1 MDHEN, CDR2 SYDVKM. This CDR3 is CASRGRGFENTGELFF.

The chain joins TRBV6-5 to TRBJ1-5; TCRdb outputs TRBD1, but without DNA this stays unchecked. In germline, CDR1 is MNHEY, CDR2 SVGAGI. The CDR3 runs 13 residues. CDR3 amino acids: CASSPEVGQPQHF.